These T cell receptor beta chains were read from a single sample in a study of T cell responses to AZD1222 COVID-19 vaccine. TCRdb's copy holds only in-frame clones and misses some; the assay was immunoSEQ multiplex PCR. The table includes around 100,000 clones, around 87% detected once. Specimen: peripheral blood, collected on day 0 of AZD1222 vaccination. The receptor source for this set is an adult in good health. Each CDR3 is given with its conserved first and last residue.

CASSLVASGSNEQFF	TRBV5-4	TRBJ2-1
CASSLDSNYGYTF	TRBV7-8	TRBJ1-2
CASSHYRRGGVDNEQFF	TRBV14	TRBJ2-1
CASSQGLAGYEQYF	TRBV4-3	TRBJ2-7
CASSPPSPGNTEAFF	TRBV18	TRBJ1-1
CASSSQVPSNQPQHF	TRBV3-1/TRBV3-2	TRBJ1-5
CASSTGGTGAHNEKLFF	TRBV9	TRBJ1-4
CASSYPRVSNQPQHF	TRBV6-2/TRBV6-3	TRBJ1-5
CASSPFQGNTEAFF	TRBV4-1	TRBJ1-1
CASSLGGIKAGELFF	TRBV7-9	NA
CATSRPNYGYTF	TRBV15	TRBJ1-2
CASTLTGLNSPLHF	TRBV28	TRBJ1-6
CASSAGAPSGSNSPLHF	TRBV9	TRBJ1-6
CASSEQAGGSYNEQFF	TRBV6-1	TRBJ2-1
CASSLVGLNNEQFF	TRBV5-1	TRBJ2-1
CSVGKTGPMNTEAFF	TRBV29-1	TRBJ1-1
CASSLSPGAAYEQYF	TRBV5-1	TRBJ2-7